This entry lists 20 T cell receptor beta chains sequenced from one sample in a study. TCRdb itself ran the 5' RACE reads through MiXCR, one entry per CDR3 protein. The sample holds fewer than 9,000 distinct CDR3 sequences, under 60% seen once. Sequencing was done on a sample of memory CD4+ T cells sorted from a lymph node. Subset reported: memory CD4+ T cells, CD4+CD45RO+CD25-. The receptors stem from a female donor with breast cancer.

The V gene is TRBV4-3, the J gene TRBJ2-1; 7 bases line up with TRBD2. In germline, CDR1 is LGHNA, CDR2 YSLEER. CDR3 length: 13 residues. Written as DNA, the CDR3 is TGCAATCACGGGGGAGGGAGTTACAATGAGCAGTTCTTC. This translates into CNHGGGSYNEQFF.

This chain joins TRBV20-1 and TRBJ2-5; D call uncertain. The CDR3 extends over 11 amino acids. Germline V lookup: CDR1 DFQATT, CDR2 SNEGSKA (reference sequence). V was clipped by 4 bases and J by 5 bases, with 8 bases between them. The CDR3 reads CSAISVETQYF. The CDR3 nucleotides are TGCAGTGCTATTAGTGTCGAGACCCAGTACTTC.

The sample holds a few counts of this clonotype. The chain uses TRBV12-3 or TRBV12-4 and TRBJ1-6; the D is unclear. CDR3 length equals 12 residues. Trimming cost V 3 bases and J 5 bases, with 2 bases left between them. The CDR3 region has the DNA TGTGCCAGCAGTTTCAATAATTCACCCCTCCACTTT. Translating gives CASSFNNSPLHF.

The chain employs TRBV7-9 and TRBJ2-2; D remains unclear. Between the trimmed V and J ends, which lost 8 bases and 5 bases, there was a span of 6 bases. Germline-derived CDR1 and CDR2 are SEHNR and FQNEAQ (reference sequence). The CDR3 is 11 amino acids. The CDR3 DNA is TGTGCCAGCGACACAACCGGGGAGCTGTTTTTT. Translating gives CASDTTGELFF.

In its sample, this clonotype ranks as medium-sized. This chain uses TRBV5-1 with TRBJ1-1; the D is unclear. CDR1 and CDR2 from the germline V gene are SGHRS and YFSETQ. The V and J ends lost 0 bases and 11 bases respectively, with 17 bases between them. The CDR3 extends over 14 amino acids. Written as DNA, the CDR3 is TGCGCCAGCAGCTTGGCCGTGACTCCCCAACGGGCTTTCTTT. Residues: CASSLAVTPQRAFF.

V usage is TRBV4-3 and J usage is TRBJ2-1; 7 bases align to TRBD2. CDR3 length: 15 amino acids. The V gene end was trimmed by 1 base and the J gene end by 6 bases; junction bases not matched to a gene: 6. CDR1 LGHNA and CDR2 YSLEER come from the germline V gene. The CDR3 loop reads CASSQAATSANEQFF. CDR3 in DNA: TGCGCCAGCAGCCAAGCCGCTACTAGCGCCAATGAGCAGTTCTTC.

As concerns this clonotype: Compared with germline, one end of the junction differs, possibly owing to a read error. The chain carries TRBV7-7 and TRBJ2-1, with TRBD2 as a possible D gene (5 bases). The germline gives CDR1 SSHAT, CDR2 FNYEAQ (reference sequence). CDR3 length equals 13 residues. As DNA, the CDR3 is TGTGCTAGCAGCTTAGGACTCTCCGATGAGCAGTTCTTC. Translating gives CASSLGLSDEQFF.

Comment on this clonotype: The conserved phenylalanine or tryptophan normally closing the CDR3 is absent here, so this likely arose from a read error. The chain couples TRBV9 to TRBJ2-4; TRBD2 matches at 8 bases. V shed 4 bases, J shed 1 base, and the junction held 4 bases outside the gene matches. Germline loops: CDR1 SGDLS, CDR2 YYNGEE. The CDR3 totals 15 residues. The CDR3 spells CASSPRGGAKNIQYC. The CDR3 DNA follows: TGTGCCAGCAGCCCTCGCGGGGGGGCCAAAAACATTCAGTACTGC.

J is TRBJ2-7 and V is TRBV28; D remains unclear. Germline assignment: CDR1 MDHEN and CDR2 SYDVKM. This CDR3 spans 11 amino acids. V was shortened by 7 bases and J by 2 bases, with 6 bases between the two germline ends. The CDR3 protein is CASIRAYEQYF. DNA of the CDR3: TGTGCCAGCATAAGGGCCTACGAGCAGTACTTC.

CDR3 in DNA: TGTGCCAGCACCCCAGGGACAGGACACACAGATACGCAGTATTTT. This encodes CASTPGTGHTDTQYF. V is TRBV28 and J is TRBJ2-3; 8 nucleotides line up with TRBD1. The CDR3 is 15 amino acids. Germline CDR1 is MDHEN and CDR2 is SYDVKM. V shed 7 bases and J 2 bases; nucleotides not matched to a gene: 8.

The rearrangement links TRBV12-3 or TRBV12-4 to TRBJ2-5; the D is unclear. This CDR3 spans 12 amino acids. V was cut by 3 bases and J by 5 bases, with 7 bases left in between. CDR3 protein: CASSLAPETQYF. Written as DNA, the CDR3 is TGTGCCAGCAGTTTGGCCCCCGAGACCCAGTACTTC.

V and J are TRBV6-2 or TRBV6-3 and TRBJ2-5; 15 bases agree with TRBD2. CDR3 length: 16 amino acids. With 6 bases clipped from V and 5 bases from J, the junction kept 7 bases outside the gene matches. The germline V gene has CDR1 MNHEY and CDR2 SVGEGT. The CDR3 sequence: CASSPIGLAGGETQYF. Here the CDR3 DNA reads TGTGCCAGCAGCCCAATCGGACTAGCGGGAGGGGAGACCCAGTACTTC.

This clonotype was counted a few times. This rearrangement joins TRBV12-3 or TRBV12-4 to TRBJ2-1; 7 bases map to TRBD2. The CDR3 has 14 residues. The J segment lost 9 bases and the V segment lost 2 bases, leaving 7 bases of the junction unmatched. The CDR3 DNA reads as TGTGCCAGCAGTTTATCGGGGAGGGCCGGTGAGCAGTTCTTC. It specifies CASSLSGRAGEQFF.

The chain combines TRBV4-2 with TRBJ1-1; D not resolved. Germline lookup yields CDR1 LGHNA and CDR2 YNFKEQ. V lost 4 bases and J lost 11, with 17 bases in between. The CDR3 extends over 13 amino acids. The CDR3 DNA follows: TGTGCCAGCAGCCTGGATTCGACTAGCTTCGCTTTCTTT. Its protein product is CASSLDSTSFAFF.

J is TRBJ2-1 and V is TRBV5-1, with D possibly matching TRBD2 (7 bases). This CDR3 is 16 amino acids long. With 0 bases removed from V and 5 bases from J, the gap between germline ends came to 15 bases. Looked up from germline, CDR1 is SGHRS and CDR2 is YFSETQ. The CDR3 sequence: CASSLGRRGPNNEQFF. The CDR3 DNA reads TGCGCCAGCAGCTTGGGTAGGCGGGGGCCCAACAATGAGCAGTTCTTC.

Concerning this clonotype: The conserved phenylalanine or tryptophan is not found at the CDR3 terminus, so this likely reflects a read error. The V gene is TRBV2, the J gene TRBJ1-1, with a tentative D call TRBD1 (5 bases). V lost 6 bases and J lost 0, with 8 bases in between. This CDR3 contains 13 residues. The germline V gene has CDR1 SNHLY and CDR2 FYNNEI. CDR3: CASRLGVNTEAFS. DNA for the CDR3: TGTGCCAGCAGGCTAGGGGTGAACACTGAAGCTTTCTCT.

This chain joins TRBV9 and TRBJ2-1; D possibly uses TRBD1 or TRBD2 (5 bases each). V lost 0 bases to trimming and J lost 4 bases, with 11 bases between them. The CDR3 sequence is 15 residues long. CDR1 is SGDLS, CDR2 YYNGEE, per germline. The CDR3 DNA sequence: TGTGCCAGCAGCGTAGCCGGGGCCCGATACAATGAGCAGTTCTTC. Amino acids: CASSVAGARYNEQFF. Looking up the rest from reference TRBV9 and TRBJ2-1 gives the full variable domain: DSGVTQTPKHLITATGQRVTLRCSPRSGDLSVYWYQQSLDQGLQFLIQYYNGEERAKGNILERFSAQQFPDLHSELNLSSLELGDSALYFCASSVAGARYNEQFFGPGTRLTVL.

By proportion, this clonotype is medium-sized. The V gene is TRBV20-1, the J gene TRBJ1-2; possibly TRBD1 for D (5 bases). Germline V gene sequence: CDR1 DFQATT, CDR2 SNEGSKA (reference sequence). The CDR3 spans 14 residues. The DNA of the CDR3 is TGCAGACCGGACGGGACCCTAATTAACTATGGCTACACCTTC. It yields the protein CRPDGTLINYGYTF.

The V and J genes are TRBV20-1 and TRBJ2-7; maybe TRBD1 (6 bases). V shed 7 bases and J shed 3 bases, with 16 bases lying between them. The CDR3 contains 13 residues. CDR1 is DFQATT, CDR2 SNEGSKA, per germline (reference sequence). CDR3 DNA sequence: TGCAGTGGTCAGGGGACCTTCATCTACGAGCAGTACTTC. Amino acid sequence: CSGQGTFIYEQYF.

On this clonotype: The missing conserved phenylalanine or tryptophan at the end of this CDR3 makes a read error likely. The V and J genes are TRBV13 and TRBJ2-7; D might be TRBD2 (7 bases). CDR3 size: 17 residues. The V gene's germline CDR1 is PRHDT and CDR2 FYEKMQ (reference sequence). V was pared by 1 base and J by 5 bases, with 21 bases between. The CDR3 region is CASSLVRGAPLRNEQYL. Here the CDR3 DNA reads TGTGCCAGCAGCTTAGTTCGGGGGGCGCCCCTGCGTAACGAGCAGTACCTC.